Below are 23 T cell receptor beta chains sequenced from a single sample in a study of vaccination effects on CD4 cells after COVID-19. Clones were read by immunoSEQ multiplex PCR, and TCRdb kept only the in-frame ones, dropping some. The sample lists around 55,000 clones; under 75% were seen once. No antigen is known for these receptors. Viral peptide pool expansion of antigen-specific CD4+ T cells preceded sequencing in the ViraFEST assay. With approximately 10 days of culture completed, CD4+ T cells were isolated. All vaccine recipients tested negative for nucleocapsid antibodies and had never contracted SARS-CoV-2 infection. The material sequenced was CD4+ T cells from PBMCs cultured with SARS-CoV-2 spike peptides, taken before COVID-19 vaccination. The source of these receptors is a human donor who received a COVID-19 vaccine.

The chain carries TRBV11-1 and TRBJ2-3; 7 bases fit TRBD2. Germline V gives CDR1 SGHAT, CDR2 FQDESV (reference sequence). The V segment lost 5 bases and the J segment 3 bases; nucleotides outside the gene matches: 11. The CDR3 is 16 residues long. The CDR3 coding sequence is TGTGCCAGCAGCCCCGTCTGGCGGGAGTTGACAGATACGCAGTATTTT. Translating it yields CASSPVWRELTDTQYF.

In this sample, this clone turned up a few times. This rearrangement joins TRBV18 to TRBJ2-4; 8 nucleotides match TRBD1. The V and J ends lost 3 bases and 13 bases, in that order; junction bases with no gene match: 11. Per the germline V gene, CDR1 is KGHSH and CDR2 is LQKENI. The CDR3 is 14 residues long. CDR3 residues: CASSPTTGAFRQYF. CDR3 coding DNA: TGTGCCAGCTCACCGACGACAGGGGCTTTTAGGCAGTACTTC.

As DNA, the CDR3 is TGTGCCAGCAGCCCCCGGTTCCCTCAGGGGCTCTATGGCTACACCTTC. Translation: CASSPRFPQGLYGYTF. The V and J genes are TRBV7-2 and TRBJ1-2; the D gene is possibly TRBD1 (6 bases). The length of the CDR3 is 16 residues. V gave up 5 bases and J gave up 4 bases, with 20 bases separating them. Germline V lookup: CDR1 SGHTA, CDR2 FQGNSA.

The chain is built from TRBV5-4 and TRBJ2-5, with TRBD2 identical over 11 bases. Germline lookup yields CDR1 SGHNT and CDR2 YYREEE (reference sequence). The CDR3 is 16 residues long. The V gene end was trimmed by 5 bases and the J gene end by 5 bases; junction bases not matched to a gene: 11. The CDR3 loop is CASSVAGGTVGETQYF. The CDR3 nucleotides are TGTGCCAGCAGTGTAGCGGGAGGGACCGTGGGGGAGACCCAGTACTTC.

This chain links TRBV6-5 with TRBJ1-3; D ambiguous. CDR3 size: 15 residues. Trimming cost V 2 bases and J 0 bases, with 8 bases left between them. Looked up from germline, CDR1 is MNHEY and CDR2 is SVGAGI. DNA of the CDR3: TGTGCCAGCAGTTACACGATCCCCTCTGGAAACACCATATATTTT. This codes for CASSYTIPSGNTIYF.

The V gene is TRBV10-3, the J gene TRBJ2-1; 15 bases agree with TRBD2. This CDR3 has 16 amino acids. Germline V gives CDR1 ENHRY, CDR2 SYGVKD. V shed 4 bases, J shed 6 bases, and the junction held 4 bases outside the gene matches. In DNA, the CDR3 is TGTGCCATCAGTGTGGGACTAGCGGGAGGTCTCAATGAGCAGTTCTTC. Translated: CAISVGLAGGLNEQFF.

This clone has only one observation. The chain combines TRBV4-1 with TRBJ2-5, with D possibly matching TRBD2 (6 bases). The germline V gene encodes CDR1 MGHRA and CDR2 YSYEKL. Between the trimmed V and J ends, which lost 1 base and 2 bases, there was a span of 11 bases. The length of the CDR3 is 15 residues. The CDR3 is CASSQVPGEQETQYF. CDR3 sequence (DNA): TGCGCCAGCAGCCAAGTCCCGGGAGAACAAGAGACCCAGTACTTC.

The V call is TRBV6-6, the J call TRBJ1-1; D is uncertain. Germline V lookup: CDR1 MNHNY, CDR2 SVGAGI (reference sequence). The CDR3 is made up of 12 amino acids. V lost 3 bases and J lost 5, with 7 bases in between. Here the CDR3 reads CASSYLGTEAFF. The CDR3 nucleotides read TGTGCCAGCAGTTATTTGGGGACTGAAGCTTTCTTT.

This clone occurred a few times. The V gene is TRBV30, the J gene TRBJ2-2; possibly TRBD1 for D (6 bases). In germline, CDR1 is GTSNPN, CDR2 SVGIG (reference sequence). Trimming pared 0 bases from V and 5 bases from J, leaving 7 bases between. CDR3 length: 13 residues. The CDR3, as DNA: TGTGCCTGGAGTGTAAGGGGGACCGGGGAGCTGTTTTTT. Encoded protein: CAWSVRGTGELFF. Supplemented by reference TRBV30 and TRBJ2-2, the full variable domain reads SQTIHQWPATLVQPVGSPLSLECTVEGTSNPNLYWYRQAAGRGLQLLFYSVGIGQISSEVPQNLSASRPQDRQFILSSKKLLLSDSGFYLCAWSVRGTGELFFGEGSRLTVL.

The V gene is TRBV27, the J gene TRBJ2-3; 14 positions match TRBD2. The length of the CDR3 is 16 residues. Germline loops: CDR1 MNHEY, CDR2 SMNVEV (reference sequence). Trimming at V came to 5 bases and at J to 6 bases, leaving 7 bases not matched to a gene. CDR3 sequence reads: CASSTRLAGGPDTQYF. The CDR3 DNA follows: TGTGCCAGCAGTACTCGACTAGCGGGAGGGCCGGATACGCAGTATTTT.

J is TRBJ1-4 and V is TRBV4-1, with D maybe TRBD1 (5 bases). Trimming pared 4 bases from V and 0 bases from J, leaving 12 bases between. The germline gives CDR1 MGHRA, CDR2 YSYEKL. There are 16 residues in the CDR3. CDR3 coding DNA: TGCGCCAGCAGCCGGCCCAGAGGGGCAACTAATGAAAAACTGTTTTTT. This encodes CASSRPRGATNEKLFF.

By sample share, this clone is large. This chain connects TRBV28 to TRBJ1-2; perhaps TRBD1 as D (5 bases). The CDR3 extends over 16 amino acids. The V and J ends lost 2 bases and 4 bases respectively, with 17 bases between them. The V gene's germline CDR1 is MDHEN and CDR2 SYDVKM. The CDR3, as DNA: TGTGCCAGCAGTTTACGAGGTGGCAGGGCTTTCTATGGCTACACCTTC. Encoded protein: CASSLRGGRAFYGYTF.

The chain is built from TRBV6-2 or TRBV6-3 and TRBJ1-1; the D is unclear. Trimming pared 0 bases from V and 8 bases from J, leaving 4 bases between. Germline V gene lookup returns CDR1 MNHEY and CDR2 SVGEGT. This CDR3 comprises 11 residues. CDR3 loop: CASSYSDEAFF. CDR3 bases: TGTGCCAGCAGTTACTCTGACGAAGCTTTCTTT.

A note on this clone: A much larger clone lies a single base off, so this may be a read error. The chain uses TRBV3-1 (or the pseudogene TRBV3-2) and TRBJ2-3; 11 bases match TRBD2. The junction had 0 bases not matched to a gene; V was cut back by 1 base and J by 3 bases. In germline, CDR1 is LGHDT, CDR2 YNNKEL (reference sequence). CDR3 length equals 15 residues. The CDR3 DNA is TGTGCCAGCAGCCAAGGACTAGCGGGGACAGATACGCAGTATTTT. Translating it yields CASSQGLAGTDTQYF.

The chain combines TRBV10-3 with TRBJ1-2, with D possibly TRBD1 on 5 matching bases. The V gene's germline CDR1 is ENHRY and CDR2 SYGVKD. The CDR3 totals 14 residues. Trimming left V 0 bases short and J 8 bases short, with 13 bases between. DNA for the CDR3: TGTGCCATCAGTGAGTCTGGGGAGGCAGGGGGCTACACCTTC. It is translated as CAISESGEAGGYTF.

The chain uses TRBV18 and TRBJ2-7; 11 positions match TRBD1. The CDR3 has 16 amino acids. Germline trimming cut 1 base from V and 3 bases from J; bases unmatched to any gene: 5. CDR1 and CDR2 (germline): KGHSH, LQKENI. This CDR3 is CASSPRPGTGGYEQYF. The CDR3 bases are TGTGCCAGCTCACCACGCCCCGGGACAGGGGGCTACGAGCAGTACTTC.

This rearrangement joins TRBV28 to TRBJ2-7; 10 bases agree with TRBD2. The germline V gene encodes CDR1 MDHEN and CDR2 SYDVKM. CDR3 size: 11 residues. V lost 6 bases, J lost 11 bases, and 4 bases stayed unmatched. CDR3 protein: CASRLAGGEYF. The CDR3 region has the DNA TGTGCCAGCAGGTTAGCGGGAGGAGAGTACTTC.

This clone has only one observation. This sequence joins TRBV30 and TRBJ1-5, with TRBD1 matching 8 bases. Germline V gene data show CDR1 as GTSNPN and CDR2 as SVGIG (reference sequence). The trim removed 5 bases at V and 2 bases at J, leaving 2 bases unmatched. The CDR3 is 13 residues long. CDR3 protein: CAWGGQGNQPQHF. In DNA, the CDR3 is TGTGCCTGGGGGGGACAGGGCAATCAGCCCCAGCATTTT.

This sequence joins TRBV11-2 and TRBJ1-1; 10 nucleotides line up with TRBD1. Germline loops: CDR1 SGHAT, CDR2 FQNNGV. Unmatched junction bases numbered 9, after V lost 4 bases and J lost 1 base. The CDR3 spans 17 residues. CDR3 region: CASSSLTGQGSNTEAFF. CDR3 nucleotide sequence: TGTGCCAGCAGCTCACTGACGGGACAGGGGTCGAACACTGAAGCTTTCTTT.

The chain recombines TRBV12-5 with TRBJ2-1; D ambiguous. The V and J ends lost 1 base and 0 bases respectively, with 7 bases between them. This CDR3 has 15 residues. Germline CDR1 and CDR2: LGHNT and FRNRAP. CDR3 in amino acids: CASGLGTSSYNEQFF. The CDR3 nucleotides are TGTGCTAGTGGTTTGGGGACGAGCTCCTACAATGAGCAGTTCTTC.

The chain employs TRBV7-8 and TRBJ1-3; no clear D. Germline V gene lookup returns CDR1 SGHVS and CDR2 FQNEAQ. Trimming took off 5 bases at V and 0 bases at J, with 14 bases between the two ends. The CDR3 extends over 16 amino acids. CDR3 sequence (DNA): TGTGCCAGCAGCCCCAGGACGCAGAGCTCTGGAAACACCATATATTTT. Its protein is CASSPRTQSSGNTIYF.

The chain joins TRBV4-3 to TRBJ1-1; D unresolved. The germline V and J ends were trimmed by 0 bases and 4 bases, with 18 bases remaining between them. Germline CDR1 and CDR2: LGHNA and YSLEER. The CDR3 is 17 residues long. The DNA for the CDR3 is TGCGCCAGCAGCCAAGATTTATGGCGGACGTTCGGCACTGAAGCTTTCTTT. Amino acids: CASSQDLWRTFGTEAFF.

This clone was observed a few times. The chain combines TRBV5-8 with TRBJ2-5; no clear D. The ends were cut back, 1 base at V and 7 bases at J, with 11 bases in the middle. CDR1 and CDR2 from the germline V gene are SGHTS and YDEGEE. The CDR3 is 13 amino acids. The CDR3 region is CASSLSGSGTQYF. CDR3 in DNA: TGTGCCAGCAGCTTGTCTGGGTCGGGGACCCAGTACTTC.